Described below is a single TCR beta chain sequence and its context. This specimen belongs to a study of sequential checkpoint blockade in melanoma. About the study: Arm A got nivolumab then ipilimumab; arm B the reverse, 1:1.

The repertoire was sequenced with immunoSEQ multiplex PCR; TCRdb's copy has only in-frame clones and lacks some. The profile shows 9,000 to 10,000 clones, around 73% of them singletons. Treatment here: randomized to nivolumab then ipilimumab (arm A) or the reverse (arm B). DNA-damaging chemotherapy had not been given to any patient beforehand. PBMC sorting kept live CD3+CD8+ cells without CD19 or CD56. The V gene's germline CDR1 is SGDLS and CDR2 YYNGEE. CDR3 size: 16 residues. With 1 base clipped from V and 3 bases from J, the junction kept 9 bases outside the gene matches. Sequenced material: CD8+ T cells sorted from blood (inferred from file names), taken from a patient given nivolumab and ipilimumab in sequence. The clonotype comes from a human donor with melanoma. This chain uses TRBV9 with TRBJ2-5; 7 bases are shared with TRBD2. This chain's CDR3 is CASSVRLAGPEETQYF. In nucleotides, the CDR3 is TGTGCCAGCAGCGTAAGACTAGCTGGCCCCGAAGAGACCCAGTACTTC.